These T cell receptor beta chains were read from a single sample in a study of blood T cell repertoires in COVID-19. Sequenced by immunoSEQ multiplex PCR; TCRdb stores in-frame clones only, minus some. The repertoire has approximately 94,000 clones, about 91% of them found once; the top ten carry about 4.6%. Input material: peripheral blood. All receptors come from a human donor in a cohort sampled during active COVID-19. Each CDR3 is given with its conserved first and last residue. A D gene is named only where the DNA matches it firmly. Clone size is stated in some rows and not others, as once, few, many or a class when expanded.

V	D	size	J	CDR3	DNA
TRBV6-6	TRBD1	-	TRBJ1-1	CASRRQGAGETEAFF	TGTGCCAGCCGCAGACAGGGGGCCGGTGAAACTGAAGCTTTCTTT
TRBV11-2	-	-	TRBJ1-2	CASSLGQAGYGYTF	TGTGCCAGCAGCTTAGGCCAGGCCGGCTATGGCTACACCTTC
TRBV11-2	TRBD2	-	TRBJ2-5	CASSPSGAGGQETQYF	TGTGCCAGCAGCCCTAGTGGCGCGGGAGGGCAAGAGACCCAGTACTTC
TRBV11-2	TRBD1	once	TRBJ1-1	CASSQGQLAEAFF	TGTGCCAGCAGCCAGGGACAGCTGGCTGAAGCTTTCTTT
TRBV24-1	-	few	TRBJ1-5	CATSDSQGLQPQHF	TGTGCCACCAGTGACTCACAGGGCTTGCAGCCCCAGCATTTT
TRBV6-5	-	-	TRBJ2-7	CASSYSFAVAYEQYF	TGTGCCAGCAGTTACTCGTTTGCGGTAGCCTACGAGCAGTACTTC
TRBV2	TRBD2	-	TRBJ2-2	CASRGGLAGVTGELFF	TGTGCCAGCAGAGGGGGACTAGCGGGAGTAACCGGGGAGCTGTTTTTT
TRBV28	-	-	TRBJ1-5	CASSLDLNQPQHF	TGTGCCAGCAGTTTAGATCTAAATCAGCCCCAGCATTTT
TRBV7-9	-	-	TRBJ2-5	CASHRGAETQYF	TGTGCCAGCCACCGGGGGGCAGAGACCCAGTACTTC
TRBV24-1	TRBD2	-	TRBJ2-7	CATSDTGGGIYEQYF	TGTGCCACCAGTGATACGGGAGGTGGGATTTACGAGCAGTACTTC
TRBV5-6	-	-	TRBJ1-6	CASSFGRANSPLHF	TGTGCCAGCAGCTTCGGCAGGGCAAATTCACCCCTCCACTTT
TRBV12-3/TRBV12-4	-	-	TRBJ2-7	CASSLSSSYEQYF	TGTGCCAGCAGTTTAAGCTCCTCCTACGAGCAGTACTTC
TRBV27	TRBD2	-	TRBJ2-1	CASSYGTIPNEQFF	TGTGCCAGCAGTTATGGGACTATCCCAAATGAGCAGTTCTTC
TRBV28	-	-	TRBJ2-3	CASNPMGGPVGTQYF	TGTGCCAGCAATCCCATGGGGGGGCCCGTGGGGACGCAGTATTTT
TRBV30	TRBD1	few	TRBJ2-2	CAWDGQGGYTGELFF	TGTGCCTGGGACGGACAGGGGGGTTACACCGGGGAGCTGTTTTTT
TRBV19	TRBD2	-	TRBJ2-7	CASRRGASGSYEQYF	TGTGCCAGTCGGAGAGGGGCTAGCGGCTCCTACGAGCAGTACTTC
TRBV6-6	-	-	TRBJ2-7	CASSKDSHYEQYF	TGTGCCAGCAGCAAGGACAGCCACTACGAGCAGTACTTC
TRBV29-1	-	-	TRBJ2-7	CSGGDLIYEQYF	TGCAGCGGCGGGGACCTTATTTACGAGCAGTACTTC
TRBV21-1	-	-	TRBJ1-1	CASSKPGQGPILSPPTEAFF	TGTGCCAGCAGCAAGCCGGGACAGGGGCCAATCTTGTCCCCCCCCACTGAAGCTTTCTTT
TRBV28	-	-	TRBJ2-7	CASSLPRTRGEQYF	TGTGCCAGCAGTTTACCGAGGACCCGGGGAGAGCAGTACTTC
TRBV3-1/TRBV3-2	-	-	TRBJ1-3	CASSQVSVSGNTIYF	TGTGCCAGCAGCCAAGTCTCAGTCTCTGGAAACACCATATATTTT
TRBV9	-	few	TRBJ1-6	CASSLGQSFSSYNSPLHF	TGTGCCAGCAGCTTAGGACAGTCTTTCAGTTCCTATAATTCACCCCTCCACTTT
TRBV18	TRBD1	-	TRBJ2-7	CASSPIRDRGSEQYF	TGTGCCAGCTCACCCATCCGGGACAGGGGGTCGGAGCAGTACTTC
TRBV7-9	-	-	TRBJ1-4	CASSLVQGVSGEKLFF	TGTGCCAGCAGCTTAGTACAGGGTGTATCGGGAGAAAAACTGTTTTTT
TRBV10-3	TRBD1	-	TRBJ2-7	CAISEPPPGTGSRYEQYF	TGTGCCATCAGTGAGCCCCCACCTGGGACAGGGAGTCGGTACGAGCAGTACTTC
TRBV7-2	-	-	TRBJ2-3	CASSPSDAADTQYF	TGTGCCAGCAGCCCATCAGATGCGGCAGATACGCAGTATTTT
TRBV19	TRBD1	-	TRBJ1-5	CASTEQGIQPQHF	TGTGCCAGTACGGAACAGGGGATTCAGCCCCAGCATTTT
TRBV5-4	-	-	TRBJ2-1	CASSPRAGLSYNEQFF	TGTGCCAGCAGCCCACGAGCGGGCCTTTCCTACAATGAGCAGTTCTTC
TRBV9	-	-	TRBJ1-4	CASSPTGSNEKLFF	TGTGCCAGCAGCCCAACAGGGTCTAATGAAAAACTGTTTTTT
TRBV7-9	TRBD2	-	TRBJ2-3	CASTTTLAGVGDTQYF	TGTGCCAGCACCACCACGCTAGCGGGAGTTGGAGATACGCAGTATTTT
TRBV4-3	TRBD2	-	TRBJ2-3	CASSQAFGTSGDTQYF	TGCGCCAGCAGCCAAGCCTTCGGGACTAGCGGGGATACGCAGTATTTT
TRBV4-3	TRBD2	few	TRBJ2-1	CASSQEFAGGYNEQFF	TGCGCCAGCAGCCAAGAATTTGCGGGAGGGTATAATGAGCAGTTCTTC
TRBV6-2/TRBV6-3	-	-	TRBJ2-7	CASRPHGGRTYYEQYF	TGTGCCAGCCGCCCCCACGGCGGCAGAACCTACTACGAGCAGTACTTC
TRBV30	-	-	TRBJ1-3	CAWSVGSSRNTIYF	TGTGCCTGGAGTGTGGGGAGTAGTAGAAACACCATATATTTT
TRBV18	TRBD2	-	TRBJ2-3	CASSPTSGATDTQYF	TGTGCCAGCTCACCGACTAGCGGGGCCACAGATACGCAGTATTTT
TRBV11-2	-	-	TRBJ1-5	CASSFDRNQPQHF	TGTGCCAGCAGCTTCGACAGAAATCAGCCCCAGCATTTT
TRBV19	TRBD1	-	TRBJ1-1	CASSKKTGGADTEAFF	TGTGCCAGTAGCAAAAAAACAGGGGGCGCCGACACTGAAGCTTTCTTT
TRBV18	TRBD1	-	TRBJ1-2	CASSTDRGGYGYTF	TGTGCCAGCTCAACGGACAGGGGAGGGTATGGCTACACCTTC
TRBV7-9	TRBD2	-	TRBJ2-1	CASSQVRAGVTGNEQFF	TGTGCCAGCAGCCAAGTTCGGGCGGGAGTCACGGGGAATGAGCAGTTCTTC
TRBV28	-	-	TRBJ2-3	CASSLAESTDTQYF	TGTGCCAGCAGTTTAGCGGAGTCCACAGATACGCAGTATTTT
TRBV19	-	-	TRBJ2-3	CASSTPAITDTQYF	TGTGCCAGTAGTACCCCAGCGATCACAGATACGCAGTATTTT
TRBV30	TRBD1	-	TRBJ1-1	CAWSVRGGQGEAFF	TGTGCCTGGAGTGTACGAGGGGGCCAGGGTGAAGCTTTCTTT
TRBV4-1	-	-	TRBJ2-2	CASSRRPNTGELFF	TGCGCCAGCAGCCGGCGGCCGAACACCGGGGAGCTGTTTTTT
TRBV5-1	-	-	TRBJ2-3	CASSSGDGTDTQYF	TGCGCCAGCAGCTCGGGAGATGGGACAGATACGCAGTATTTT
TRBV28	-	-	TRBJ1-4	CASSLFRAGGEKLFF	TGTGCCAGCAGTTTATTCAGGGCGGGGGGTGAAAAACTGTTTTTT
TRBV7-9	TRBD2	-	TRBJ2-7	CASSLPLAGGPYEQYF	TGTGCCAGCAGCTTACCCCTAGCGGGAGGGCCCTACGAGCAGTACTTC
TRBV7-2	TRBD2	-	TRBJ2-1	CASSLTRENEQFF	TGTGCCAGCAGCTTGACGCGGGAGAATGAGCAGTTCTTC
TRBV27	TRBD1	few	TRBJ2-2	CASMRTGGSVGELFF	TGTGCCAGCATGCGGACAGGGGGTAGTGTCGGGGAGCTGTTTTTT
TRBV24-1	-	-	TRBJ2-1	CATSDPTPGDNEQFF	TGTGCCACCAGTGACCCCACGCCAGGGGACAATGAGCAGTTCTTC
TRBV4-1	-	-	TRBJ2-2	CASSQDWQTGELFF	TGCGCCAGCAGCCAAGATTGGCAGACCGGGGAGCTGTTTTTT
TRBV14	-	-	TRBJ2-7	CASSQGGAVGYEQYF	TGTGCCAGCAGCCAAGGGGGCGCCGTGGGGTACGAGCAGTACTTC